A selection of T cell receptor beta chains follows, all from one sample in a study of T-cell reconstitution after alpha-beta-depleted transplantation in children. In TCRdb, the PCR reads were re-called with MiXCR into one record per CDR3 protein. The sample holds some 600,000 distinct CDR3 sequences, about an eighth seen once. The sequences come from PBMCs, mostly from graft donor cells, collected 360 days after TCRalphabeta/CD19-depleted stem cell transplant. These receptor sequences come from a male patient younger than 18 who had a stem cell transplant for acute myeloid leukemia, so the T cells may come from the graft donor. The CDR3 runs from the conserved cysteine through the conserved F or W. A D gene is named only where the DNA matches it firmly. Part of the rows lack a size; the others show once, few, many or a class for expanded clones.

j_gene | v_gene | d_gene | abundance | CDR3nt | CDR3aa
TRBJ2-1 | TRBV25-1 | NA | few | TGTGCCAGCGTGGCTTCGTGGGGGGGCGGTTCTTCGAATGAGCAGTTCTTC | CASVASWGGGSSNEQFF
TRBJ1-1 | TRBV12-3/TRBV12-4 | NA | few | TGTGCCAGCAGTTTGACAGTAGGAGCTGAAGCTTTCTTT | CASSLTVGAEAFF
TRBJ2-1 | TRBV5-6 | NA | NA | TGTGCCAGCAGCTTGGTTACGGGACGCGGGCAGTTCTTC | CASSLVTGRGQFF
TRBJ2-7 | TRBV27 | TRBD2 | NA | TGTGCCAGCAGTTTATTCCTAGCGGAAGTCCACGAGCAGTACTTC | CASSLFLAEVHEQYF
TRBJ1-1 | TRBV28 | TRBD1 | few | TGTGCCAGCAGTCAGGGGGCCATGAACACTGAAGCTTTCTTT | CASSQGAMNTEAFF
TRBJ1-1 | TRBV3-1 | TRBD1 | many | TGTGCCAGCAGCCAAGAGCGACAGGGCCGGAGGACTGAAGCTTTCTTT | CASSQERQGRRTEAFF
TRBJ2-1 | TRBV29-1 | TRBD1 | many | TGCAGCGGGAGACAGGGAAGCTCCTACAATGAGCAGTTCTTC | CSGRQGSSYNEQFF
TRBJ2-1 | TRBV20-1 | NA | few | TGCAGTGCGAACCGACCGGGCAATGAGCAGTTCTTC | CSANRPGNEQFF
TRBJ2-7 | TRBV10-3 | TRBD2 | many | TGTGCCATCAGTGACTTGGGCGGGAGGGGGTCCTACGAGCAGTACTTC | CAISDLGGRGSYEQYF
TRBJ1-4 | TRBV12-3/TRBV12-4 | TRBD1 | few | TGTGCCAGCAGTACAGGGGGCCGATTTTCAACTAATGAAAAACTGTTTTTT | CASSTGGRFSTNEKLFF
TRBJ1-3 | TRBV28 | NA | few | TGTGCCAGCAGTTTCCGGGTTATCTCTGGAAACACCATATATTTT | CASSFRVISGNTIYF
TRBJ1-3 | TRBV7-2 | NA | NA | TGTGCCAGCAGCGTGAGGGGAAACACCATATATTTT | CASSVRGNTIYF
TRBJ2-7 | TRBV29-1 | NA | many | TGCAGCGCTGAAGCAGGGCCGATTGAGTACTTC | CSAEAGPIEYF
TRBJ2-1 | TRBV20-1 | TRBD2 | few | TGCAGTGCTACCGGGACTAGCGGGAGGTTAAACTACAATGAGCAGTTCTTC | CSATGTSGRLNYNEQFF
TRBJ2-4 | TRBV6-2/TRBV6-3 | NA | NA | TGTGCCATCAGGGGTTCAGCCAAAAACATTCAGTACTTC | CAIRGSAKNIQYF
TRBJ2-1 | TRBV7-6 | NA | few | TGTGCCAGCAGCTTATTGGGTCATGAGCAGTTCTTC | CASSLLGHEQFF
TRBJ1-4 | TRBV11-2 | NA | NA | TGTGCCAGCAGCCTAGCGGTGATTAATGAAAAACTGTTTTTT | CASSLAVINEKLFF
TRBJ2-7 | TRBV18 | TRBD2 | many | TGTGCCAGCTCACCGGGGCTAGCGGGAGTCGAGCAGTACTTC | CASSPGLAGVEQYF
TRBJ2-7 | TRBV20-1 | TRBD2 | many | TGCAGTGCTAGAATGGGGGAGGGCCTCTACGAGCAGTACTTC | CSARMGEGLYEQYF
TRBJ2-3 | TRBV10-3 | NA | many | TGTGCCATCAACAAAGGGGGAAGACGTGATACGCAGTATTTT | CAINKGGRRDTQYF
TRBJ2-3 | TRBV29-1 | NA | few | TGCAGCGTTCGTTACGGGGATACGCAGTATTTT | CSVRYGDTQYF
TRBJ2-5 | TRBV10-3 | TRBD2 | few | TGTGCCACCCGGACTAGCGGGAGTAGAGGGGAGACCCAGTACTTC | CATRTSGSRGETQYF
TRBJ2-5 | TRBV11-2 | NA | NA | TGTGCCAGCGGGGTAGGGTACCAAGAGACCCAGTACTTC | CASGVGYQETQYF
TRBJ1-2 | TRBV20-1 | TRBD1 | NA | TGCAGTGCCCCTCCGCAGGGGGCAGGTTCTCACGGCTACACCTTC | CSAPPQGAGSHGYTF
TRBJ2-3 | TRBV18 | TRBD2 | many | TGTGCCAGCTCACCAAGGCGGGAGAGACGCACAGATACGCAGTATTTT | CASSPRRERRTDTQYF
TRBJ2-3 | TRBV12-3/TRBV12-4 | TRBD2 | many | TGTGCCAGCAGTTTACGTGGGACTAGCGGGGAAGATACGCAGTATTTT | CASSLRGTSGEDTQYF
TRBJ2-1 | TRBV5-5 | NA | few | TGTGCCAGCAGCAGGGAGGTAACAAGCTCCTACAATGAGCAGTTCTTC | CASSREVTSSYNEQFF
TRBJ1-1 | TRBV4-2 | NA | NA | TGTGCCAGCAGCCAAGAGGGGAGAGCGCTGAACACTGAAGCTTTCTTT | CASSQEGRALNTEAFF
TRBJ1-2 | TRBV5-1 | TRBD1 | NA | TGCGCCAGCAGCAAGACAGGGGTAAATGGGAATGGCTACACCTTC | CASSKTGVNGNGYTF
TRBJ2-2 | TRBV19 | NA | NA | TGTGCCAGTAGTCTGGACAGGCGGGGGACGTTAGGGGAGCTGTTTTTT | CASSLDRRGTLGELFF
TRBJ2-1 | TRBV29-1 | NA | NA | TGCAGCGTTGAGTGGTTCGGTGAGCAGTTCTTC | CSVEWFGEQFF
TRBJ2-3 | TRBV20-1 | NA | NA | TGCAGTGCTAGTCCTTTCGGGACAGATACGCAGTATTTT | CSASPFGTDTQYF
TRBJ2-7 | TRBV7-2 | NA | NA | TGTGCCAGCAGCTTAGAGGGCGGGCTCTACGAGCAGTACTTC | CASSLEGGLYEQYF
TRBJ2-1 | TRBV20-1 | TRBD2 | few | TGCAGTGCTGATTTAATAGCGGGAGCGGGTACTCACGAGCAGTTCTTC | CSADLIAGAGTHEQFF
TRBJ2-7 | TRBV20-1 | NA | NA | TGCAGTGCTAGACAGGAAAAGGGCTACGAGCAGTACTTC | CSARQEKGYEQYF
TRBJ2-7 | TRBV7-9 | NA | many | TGTGCCAGCAGCTTAGAGGCGGGAAGGGACGAGCAGTACTTC | CASSLEAGRDEQYF
TRBJ2-2 | TRBV5-5 | NA | NA | TGTGCCAGCAGCTTATCGGGGACACTCACCGGGGAGCTGTTTTTT | CASSLSGTLTGELFF
TRBJ2-1 | TRBV28 | TRBD2 | NA | TGTGCCAGCAGGAAGGGAGGGTTCAATGAGCAGTTCTTC | CASRKGGFNEQFF
TRBJ2-5 | TRBV20-1 | NA | few | TGCAGTGCTAGGCACGGGGATGGCGAGACCCAGTACTTC | CSARHGDGETQYF
TRBJ2-1 | TRBV2 | TRBD2 | NA | TGTGCCAGCGGGGGACTAGCGGGTTACAATGAGCAGTTCTTC | CASGGLAGYNEQFF